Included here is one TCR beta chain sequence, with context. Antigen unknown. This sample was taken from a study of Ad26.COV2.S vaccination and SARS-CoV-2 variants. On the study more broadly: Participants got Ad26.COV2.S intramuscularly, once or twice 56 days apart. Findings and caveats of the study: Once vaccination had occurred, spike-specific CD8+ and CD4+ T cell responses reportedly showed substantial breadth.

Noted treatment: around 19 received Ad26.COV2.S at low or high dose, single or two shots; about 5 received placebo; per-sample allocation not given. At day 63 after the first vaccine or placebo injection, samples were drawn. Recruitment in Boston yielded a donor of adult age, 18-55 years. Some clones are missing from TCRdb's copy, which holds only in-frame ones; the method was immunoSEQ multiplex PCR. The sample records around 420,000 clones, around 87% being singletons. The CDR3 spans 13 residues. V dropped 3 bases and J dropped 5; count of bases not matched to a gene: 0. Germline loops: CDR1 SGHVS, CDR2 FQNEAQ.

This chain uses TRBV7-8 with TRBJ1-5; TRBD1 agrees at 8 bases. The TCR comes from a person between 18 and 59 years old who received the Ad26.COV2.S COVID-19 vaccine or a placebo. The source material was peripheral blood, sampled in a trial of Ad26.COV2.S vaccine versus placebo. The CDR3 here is CASSLDRDQPQHF. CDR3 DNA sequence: TGTGCCAGCAGCTTGGACAGGGATCAGCCCCAGCATTTT.